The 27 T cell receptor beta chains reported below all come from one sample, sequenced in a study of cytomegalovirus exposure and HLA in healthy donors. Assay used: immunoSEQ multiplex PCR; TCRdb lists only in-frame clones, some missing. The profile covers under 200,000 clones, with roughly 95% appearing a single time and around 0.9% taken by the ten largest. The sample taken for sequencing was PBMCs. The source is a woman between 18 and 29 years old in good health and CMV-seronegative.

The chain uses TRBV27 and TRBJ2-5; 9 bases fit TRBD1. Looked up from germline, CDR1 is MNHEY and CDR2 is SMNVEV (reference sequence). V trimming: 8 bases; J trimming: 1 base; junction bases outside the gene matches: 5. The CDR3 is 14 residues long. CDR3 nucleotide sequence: TGTGCCAGCTCGGACAGGGGCGGCCAAGAGACCCAGTACTTC. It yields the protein CASSDRGGQETQYF.

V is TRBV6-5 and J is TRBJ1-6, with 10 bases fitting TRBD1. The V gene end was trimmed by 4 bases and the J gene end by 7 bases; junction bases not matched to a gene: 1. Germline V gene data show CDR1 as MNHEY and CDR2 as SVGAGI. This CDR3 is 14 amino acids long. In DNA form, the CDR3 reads TGTGCCAGCAGTTTGGACAGGGGGAATTCACCCCTCCACTTT. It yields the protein CASSLDRGNSPLHF.

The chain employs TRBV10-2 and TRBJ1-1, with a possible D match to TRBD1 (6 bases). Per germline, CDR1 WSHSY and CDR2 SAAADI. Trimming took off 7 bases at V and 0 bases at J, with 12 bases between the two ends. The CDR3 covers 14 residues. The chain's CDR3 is CASTQGLVNTEAFF. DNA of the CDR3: TGCGCCAGCACACAGGGTTTAGTGAACACTGAAGCTTTCTTT.

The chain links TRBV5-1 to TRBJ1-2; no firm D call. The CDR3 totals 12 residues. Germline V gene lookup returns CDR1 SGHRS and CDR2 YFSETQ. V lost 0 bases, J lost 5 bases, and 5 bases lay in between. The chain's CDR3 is CASSLDRYGYTF. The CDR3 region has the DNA TGCGCCAGCAGCTTGGACAGATATGGCTACACCTTC. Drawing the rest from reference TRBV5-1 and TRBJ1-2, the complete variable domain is KAGVTQTPRYLIKTRGQQVTLSCSPISGHRSVSWYQQTPGQGLQFLFEYFSETQRNKGNFPGRFSGRQFSNSRSEMNVSTLELGDSALYLCASSLDRYGYTFGSGTRLTVV.

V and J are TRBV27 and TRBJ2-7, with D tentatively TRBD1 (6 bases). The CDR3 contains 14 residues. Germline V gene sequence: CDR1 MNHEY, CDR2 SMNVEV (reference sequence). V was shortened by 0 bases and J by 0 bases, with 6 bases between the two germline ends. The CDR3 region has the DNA TGTGCCAGCAGTTTATCGGGGGCCTCCTACGAGCAGTACTTC. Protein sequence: CASSLSGASYEQYF.

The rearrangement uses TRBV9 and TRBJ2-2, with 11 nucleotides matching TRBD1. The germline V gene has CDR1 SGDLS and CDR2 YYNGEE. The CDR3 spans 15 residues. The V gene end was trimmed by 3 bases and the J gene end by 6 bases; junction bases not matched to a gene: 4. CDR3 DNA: TGTGCCAGCAGCGGACCGGGACAGGGGGCCGGGGAGCTGTTTTTT. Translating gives CASSGPGQGAGELFF.

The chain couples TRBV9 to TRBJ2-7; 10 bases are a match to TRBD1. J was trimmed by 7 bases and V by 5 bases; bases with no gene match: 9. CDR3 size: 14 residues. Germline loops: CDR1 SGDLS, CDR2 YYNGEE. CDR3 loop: CASSRGGQGWEQYF. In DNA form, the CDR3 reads TGTGCCAGCAGTCGTGGGGGACAGGGGTGGGAGCAGTACTTC. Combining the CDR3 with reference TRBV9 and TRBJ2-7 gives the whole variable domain DSGVTQTPKHLITATGQRVTLRCSPRSGDLSVYWYQQSLDQGLQFLIQYYNGEERAKGNILERFSAQQFPDLHSELNLSSLELGDSALYFCASSRGGQGWEQYFGPGTRLTVT.

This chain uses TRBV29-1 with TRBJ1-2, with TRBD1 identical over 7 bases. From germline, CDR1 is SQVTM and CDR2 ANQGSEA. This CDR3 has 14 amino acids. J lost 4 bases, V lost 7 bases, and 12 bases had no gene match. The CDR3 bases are TGCAGCGCCACGACAGGGAAATCGATCTATGGCTACACCTTC. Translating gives CSATTGKSIYGYTF.

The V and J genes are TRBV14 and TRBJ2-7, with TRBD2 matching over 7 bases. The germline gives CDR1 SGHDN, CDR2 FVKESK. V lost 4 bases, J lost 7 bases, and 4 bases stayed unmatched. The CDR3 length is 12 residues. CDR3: CASSLTSREQYF. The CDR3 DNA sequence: TGTGCCAGCAGCCTGACTAGCCGGGAGCAGTACTTC.

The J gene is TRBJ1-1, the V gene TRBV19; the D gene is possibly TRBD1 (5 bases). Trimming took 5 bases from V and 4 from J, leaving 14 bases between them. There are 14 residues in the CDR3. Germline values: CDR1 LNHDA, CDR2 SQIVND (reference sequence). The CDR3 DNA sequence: TGTGCCAGTAGTCTAAAGGGGATCTCCACTGAAGCTTTCTTT. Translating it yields CASSLKGISTEAFF.

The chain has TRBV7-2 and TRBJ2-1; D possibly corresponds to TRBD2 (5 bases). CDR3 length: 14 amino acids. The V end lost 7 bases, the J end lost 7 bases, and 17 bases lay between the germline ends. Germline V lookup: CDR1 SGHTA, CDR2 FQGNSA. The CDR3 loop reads CASNFEGAKNEQFF. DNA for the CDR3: TGTGCCAGCAACTTTGAGGGCGCTAAAAATGAGCAGTTCTTC.

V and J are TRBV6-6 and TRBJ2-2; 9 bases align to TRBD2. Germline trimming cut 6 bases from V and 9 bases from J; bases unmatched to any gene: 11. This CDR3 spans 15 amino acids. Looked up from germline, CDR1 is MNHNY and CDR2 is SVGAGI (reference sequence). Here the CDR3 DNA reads TGTGCCAGCAGCTACGGCGGGGGGGGAATCCGGGAGCTGTTTTTT. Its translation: CASSYGGGGIRELFF.

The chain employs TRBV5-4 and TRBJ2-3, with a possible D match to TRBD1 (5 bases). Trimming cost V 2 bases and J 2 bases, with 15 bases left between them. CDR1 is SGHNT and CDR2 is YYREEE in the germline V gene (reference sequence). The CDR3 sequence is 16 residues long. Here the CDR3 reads CASSFSQGTNTDTQYF. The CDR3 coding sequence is TGTGCCAGCAGCTTTAGCCAGGGTACAAACACAGATACGCAGTATTTT.

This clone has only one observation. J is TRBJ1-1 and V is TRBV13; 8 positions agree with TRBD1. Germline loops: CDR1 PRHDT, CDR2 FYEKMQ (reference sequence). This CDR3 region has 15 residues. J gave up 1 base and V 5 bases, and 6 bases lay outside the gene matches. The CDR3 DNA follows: TGTGCCAGCAGCCCCAGGGGGCTTAGGAACACTGAAGCTTTCTTT. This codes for CASSPRGLRNTEAFF. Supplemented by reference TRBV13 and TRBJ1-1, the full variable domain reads AAGVIQSPRHLIKEKRETATLKCYPIPRHDTVYWYQQGPGQDPQFLISFYEKMQSDKGSIPDRFSAQQFSDYHSELNMSSLELGDSALYFCASSPRGLRNTEAFFGQGTRLTVV.

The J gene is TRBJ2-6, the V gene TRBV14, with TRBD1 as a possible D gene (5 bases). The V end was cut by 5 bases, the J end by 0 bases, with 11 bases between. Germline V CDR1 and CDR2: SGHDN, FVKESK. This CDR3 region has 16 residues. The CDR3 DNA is TGTGCCAGCAGCGGAAGACAGTTCTCTGGGGCCAACGTCCTGACTTTC. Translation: CASSGRQFSGANVLTF. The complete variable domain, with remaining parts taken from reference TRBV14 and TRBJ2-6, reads EAGVTQFPSHSVIEKGQTVTLRCDPISGHDNLYWYRRVMGKEIKFLLHFVKESKQDESGMPNNRFLAERTGGTYSTLKVQPAELEDSGVYFCASSGRQFSGANVLTFGAGSRLTVL.

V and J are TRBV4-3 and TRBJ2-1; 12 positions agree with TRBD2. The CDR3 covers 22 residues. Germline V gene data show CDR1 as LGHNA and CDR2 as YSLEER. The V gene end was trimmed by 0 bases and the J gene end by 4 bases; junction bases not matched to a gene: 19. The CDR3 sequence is CASSQDRRLAGGPGNPYNEQFF. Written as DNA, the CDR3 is TGCGCCAGCAGCCAAGATCGTCGTCTAGCGGGGGGGCCAGGGAACCCTTACAATGAGCAGTTCTTC.

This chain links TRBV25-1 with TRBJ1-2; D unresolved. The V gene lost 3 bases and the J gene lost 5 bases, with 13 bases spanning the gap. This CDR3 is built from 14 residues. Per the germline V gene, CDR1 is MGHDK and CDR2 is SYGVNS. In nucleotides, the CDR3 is TGTGCCAGCAGTGATGGCAGGTCCTCTTATGGCTACACCTTC. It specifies CASSDGRSSYGYTF.

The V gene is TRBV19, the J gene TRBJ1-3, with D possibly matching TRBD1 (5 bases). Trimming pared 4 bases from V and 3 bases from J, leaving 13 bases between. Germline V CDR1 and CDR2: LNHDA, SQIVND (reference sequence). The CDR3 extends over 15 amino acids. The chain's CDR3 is CASSTGKGNGNTIYF. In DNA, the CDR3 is TGTGCCAGTAGTACAGGGAAGGGGAATGGAAACACCATATATTTT.

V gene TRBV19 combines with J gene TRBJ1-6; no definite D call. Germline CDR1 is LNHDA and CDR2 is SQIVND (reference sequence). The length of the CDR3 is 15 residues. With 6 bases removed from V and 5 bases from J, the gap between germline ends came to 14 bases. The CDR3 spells CASSPERRHNSPLHF. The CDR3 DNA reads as TGTGCCAGTAGCCCAGAGCGGAGGCATAATTCACCCCTCCACTTT.

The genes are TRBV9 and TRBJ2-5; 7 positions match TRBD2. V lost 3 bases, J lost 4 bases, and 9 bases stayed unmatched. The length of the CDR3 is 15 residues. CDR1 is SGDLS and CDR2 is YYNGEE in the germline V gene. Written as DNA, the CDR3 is TGTGCCAGCAGCGCCTTTGGGGGGGACGCAGAGACCCAGTACTTC. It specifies CASSAFGGDAETQYF.

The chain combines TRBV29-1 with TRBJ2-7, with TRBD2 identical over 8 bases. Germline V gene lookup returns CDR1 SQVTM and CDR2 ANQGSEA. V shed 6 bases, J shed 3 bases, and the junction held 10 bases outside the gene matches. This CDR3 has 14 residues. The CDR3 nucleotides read TGCAGCGTCGCCCCGAGTAGCGGGGACTACGAGCAGTACTTC. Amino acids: CSVAPSSGDYEQYF.

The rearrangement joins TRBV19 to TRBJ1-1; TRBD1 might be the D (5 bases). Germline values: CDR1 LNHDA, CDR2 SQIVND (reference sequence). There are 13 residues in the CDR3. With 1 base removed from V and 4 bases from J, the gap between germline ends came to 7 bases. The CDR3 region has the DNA TGTGCCAGTAGTATAGGGGGCGGCACTGAAGCTTTCTTT. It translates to CASSIGGGTEAFF.

The CDR3 reads CASSLGGVSYEQYF. DNA of the CDR3: TGCGCCAGCAGCTTGGGGGGGGTTTCCTACGAGCAGTACTTC. The chain employs TRBV5-1 and TRBJ2-7, with a weak D call TRBD2 (6 bases). Between the trimmed V and J ends, which lost 0 bases and 1 base, there was a span of 8 bases. This CDR3 region has 14 residues. Germline V gene sequence: CDR1 SGHRS, CDR2 YFSETQ. Complete variable domain (other parts from reference TRBV5-1 and TRBJ2-7): KAGVTQTPRYLIKTRGQQVTLSCSPISGHRSVSWYQQTPGQGLQFLFEYFSETQRNKGNFPGRFSGRQFSNSRSEMNVSTLELGDSALYLCASSLGGVSYEQYFGPGTRLTVT.

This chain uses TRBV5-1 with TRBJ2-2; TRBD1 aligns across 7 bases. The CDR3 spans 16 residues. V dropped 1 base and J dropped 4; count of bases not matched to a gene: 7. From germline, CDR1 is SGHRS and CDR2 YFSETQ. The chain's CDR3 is CASSLLGQPGTGELFF. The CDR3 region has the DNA TGCGCCAGCAGCTTGCTGGGACAGCCGGGCACCGGGGAGCTGTTTTTT. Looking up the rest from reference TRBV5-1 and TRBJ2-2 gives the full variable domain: KAGVTQTPRYLIKTRGQQVTLSCSPISGHRSVSWYQQTPGQGLQFLFEYFSETQRNKGNFPGRFSGRQFSNSRSEMNVSTLELGDSALYLCASSLLGQPGTGELFFGEGSRLTVL.

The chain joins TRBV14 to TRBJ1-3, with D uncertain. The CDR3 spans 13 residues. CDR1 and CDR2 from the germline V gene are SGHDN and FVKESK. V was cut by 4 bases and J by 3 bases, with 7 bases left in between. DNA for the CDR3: TGTGCCAGCAGCCCACAGAGTGGAAACACCATATATTTT. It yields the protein CASSPQSGNTIYF.

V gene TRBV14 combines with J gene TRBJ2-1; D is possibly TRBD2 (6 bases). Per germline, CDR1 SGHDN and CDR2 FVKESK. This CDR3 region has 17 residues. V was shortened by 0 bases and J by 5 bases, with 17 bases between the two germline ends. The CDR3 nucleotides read TGTGCCAGCAGCCAAGATTACGGGGGAAGTTTAGACAATGAGCAGTTCTTC. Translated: CASSQDYGGSLDNEQFF.

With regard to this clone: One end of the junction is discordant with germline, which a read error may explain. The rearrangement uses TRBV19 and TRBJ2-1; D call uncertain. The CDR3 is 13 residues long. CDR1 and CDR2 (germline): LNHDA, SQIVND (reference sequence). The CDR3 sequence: CASSPRPSNERFF. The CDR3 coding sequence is TGTGCCAGTAGTCCCAGACCGAGCAATGAGCGGTTCTTC.